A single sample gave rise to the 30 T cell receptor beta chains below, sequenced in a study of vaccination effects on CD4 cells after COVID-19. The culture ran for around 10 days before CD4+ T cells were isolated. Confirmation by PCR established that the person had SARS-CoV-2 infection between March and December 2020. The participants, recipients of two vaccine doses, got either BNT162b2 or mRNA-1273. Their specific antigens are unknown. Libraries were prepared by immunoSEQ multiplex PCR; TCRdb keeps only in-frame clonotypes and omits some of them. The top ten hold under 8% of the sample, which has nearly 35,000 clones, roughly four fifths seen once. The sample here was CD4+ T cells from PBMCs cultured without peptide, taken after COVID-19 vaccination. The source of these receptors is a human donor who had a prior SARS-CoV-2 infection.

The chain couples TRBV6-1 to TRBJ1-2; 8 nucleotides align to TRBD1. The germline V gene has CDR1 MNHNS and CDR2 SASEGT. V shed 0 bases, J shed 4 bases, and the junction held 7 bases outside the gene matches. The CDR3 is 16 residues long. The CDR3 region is CASSEAVSQGAYGYTF. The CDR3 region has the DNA TGTGCCAGCAGTGAAGCGGTTTCCCAGGGGGCCTATGGCTACACCTTC.

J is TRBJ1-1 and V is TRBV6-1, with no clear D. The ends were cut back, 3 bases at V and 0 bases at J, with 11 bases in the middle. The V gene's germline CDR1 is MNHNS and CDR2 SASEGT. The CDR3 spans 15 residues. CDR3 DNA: TGTGCCAGCAGTGAGCTACAGACGTTGAACACTGAAGCTTTCTTT. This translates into CASSELQTLNTEAFF.

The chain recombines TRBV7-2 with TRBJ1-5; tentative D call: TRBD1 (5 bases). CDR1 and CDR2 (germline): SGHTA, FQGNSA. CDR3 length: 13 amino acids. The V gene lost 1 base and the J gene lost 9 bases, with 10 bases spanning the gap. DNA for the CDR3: TGTGCCAGCAGCTTAGGACAGAGTCGGCCCCAGCATTTT. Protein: CASSLGQSRPQHF.

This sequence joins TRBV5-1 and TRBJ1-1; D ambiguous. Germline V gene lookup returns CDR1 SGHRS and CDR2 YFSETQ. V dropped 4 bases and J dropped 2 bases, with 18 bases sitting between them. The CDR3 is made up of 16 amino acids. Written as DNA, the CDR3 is TGCGCCAGCAGCCCGACGTCGGGTCCAACAAACACTGAAGCTTTCTTT. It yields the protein CASSPTSGPTNTEAFF.

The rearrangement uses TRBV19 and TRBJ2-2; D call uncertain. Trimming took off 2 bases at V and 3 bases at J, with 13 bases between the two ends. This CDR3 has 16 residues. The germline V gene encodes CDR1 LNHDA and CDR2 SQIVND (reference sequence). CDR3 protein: CASSIRARDYTGELFF. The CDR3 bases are TGTGCCAGTAGTATACGGGCCAGAGACTACACCGGGGAGCTGTTTTTT.

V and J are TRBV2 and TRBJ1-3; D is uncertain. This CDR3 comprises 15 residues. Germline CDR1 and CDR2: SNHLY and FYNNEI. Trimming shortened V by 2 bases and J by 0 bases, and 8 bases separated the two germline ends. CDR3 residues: CASSEHGVSGNTIYF. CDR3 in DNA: TGTGCCAGCAGTGAACACGGTGTCTCTGGAAACACCATATATTTT.

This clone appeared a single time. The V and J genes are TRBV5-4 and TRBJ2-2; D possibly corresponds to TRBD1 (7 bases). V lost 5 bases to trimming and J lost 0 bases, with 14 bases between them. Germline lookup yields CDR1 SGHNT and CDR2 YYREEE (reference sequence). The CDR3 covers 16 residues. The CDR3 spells CASRAGGNANTGELFF. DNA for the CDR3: TGTGCCAGCAGAGCAGGGGGGAATGCGAACACCGGGGAGCTGTTTTTT.

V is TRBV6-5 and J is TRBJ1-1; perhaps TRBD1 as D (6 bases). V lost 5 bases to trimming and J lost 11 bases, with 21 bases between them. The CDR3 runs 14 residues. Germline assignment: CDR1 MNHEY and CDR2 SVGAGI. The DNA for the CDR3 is TGTGCCAGCAGTAGTAAACAGGGTGGGTTAGTTGCTTTCTTT. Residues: CASSSKQGGLVAFF.

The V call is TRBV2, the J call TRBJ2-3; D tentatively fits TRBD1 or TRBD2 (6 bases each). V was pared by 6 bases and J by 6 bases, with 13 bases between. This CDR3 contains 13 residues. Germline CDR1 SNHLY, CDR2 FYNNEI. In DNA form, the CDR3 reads TGTGCCAGCAGCCCTCAGGGGAGGGATACGCAGTATTTT. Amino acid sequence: CASSPQGRDTQYF.

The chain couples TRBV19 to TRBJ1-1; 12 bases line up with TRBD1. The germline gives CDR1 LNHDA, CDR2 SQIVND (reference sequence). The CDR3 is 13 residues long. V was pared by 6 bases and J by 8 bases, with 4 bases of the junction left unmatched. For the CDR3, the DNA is TGTGCCAGTAGCTCGGGGACAGGGGGCGAAGCTTTCTTT. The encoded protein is CASSSGTGGEAFF.

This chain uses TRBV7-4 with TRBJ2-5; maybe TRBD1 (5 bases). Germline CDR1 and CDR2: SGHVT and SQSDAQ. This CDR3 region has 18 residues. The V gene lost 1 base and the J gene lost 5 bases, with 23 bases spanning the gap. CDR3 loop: CASSLDGGVEAGLETQYF. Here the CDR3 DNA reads TGTGCCAGCAGCTTAGACGGCGGTGTCGAGGCAGGGCTGGAGACCCAGTACTTC. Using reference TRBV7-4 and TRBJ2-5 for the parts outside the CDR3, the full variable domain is GAGVSQSPRYKVAKRGRDVALRCDSISGHVTLYWYRQTLGQGSEVLTYSQSDAQRDKSGRPSGRFSAERPERSVSTLKIQRTEQGDSAVYLCASSLDGGVEAGLETQYFGPGTRLLVL.

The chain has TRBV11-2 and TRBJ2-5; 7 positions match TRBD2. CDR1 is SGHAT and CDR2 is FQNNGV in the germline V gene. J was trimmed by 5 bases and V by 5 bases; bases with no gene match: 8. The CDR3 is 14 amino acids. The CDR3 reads CASSILGGIETQYF. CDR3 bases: TGTGCCAGCAGCATCCTGGGGGGGATCGAGACCCAGTACTTC.

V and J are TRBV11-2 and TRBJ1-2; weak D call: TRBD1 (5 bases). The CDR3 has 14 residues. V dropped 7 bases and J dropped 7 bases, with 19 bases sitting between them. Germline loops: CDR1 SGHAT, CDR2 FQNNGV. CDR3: CASTRLRGAGGYTF. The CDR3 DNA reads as TGTGCCAGCACCAGACTGCGAGGGGCAGGTGGCTACACCTTC.

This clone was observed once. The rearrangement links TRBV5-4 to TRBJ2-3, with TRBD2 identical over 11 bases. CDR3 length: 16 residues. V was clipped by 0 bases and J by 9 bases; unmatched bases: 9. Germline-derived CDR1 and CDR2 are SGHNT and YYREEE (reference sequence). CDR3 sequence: CASSLDPGTSGGTQYF. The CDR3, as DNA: TGTGCCAGCAGCTTGGATCCCGGGACTAGCGGAGGCACGCAGTATTTT. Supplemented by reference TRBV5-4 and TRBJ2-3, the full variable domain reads ETGVTQSPTHLIKTRGQQVTLRCSSQSGHNTVSWYQQALGQGPQFIFQYYREEENGRGNFPPRFSGLQFPNYSSELNVNALELDDSALYLCASSLDPGTSGGTQYFGPGTRLTVL.

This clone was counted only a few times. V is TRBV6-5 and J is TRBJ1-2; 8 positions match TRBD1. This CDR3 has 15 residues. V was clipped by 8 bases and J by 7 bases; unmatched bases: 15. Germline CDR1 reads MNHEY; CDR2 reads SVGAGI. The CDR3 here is CASHAHGRTGSGYTF. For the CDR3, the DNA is TGTGCCAGCCACGCTCATGGGAGGACAGGGAGTGGCTACACCTTC.

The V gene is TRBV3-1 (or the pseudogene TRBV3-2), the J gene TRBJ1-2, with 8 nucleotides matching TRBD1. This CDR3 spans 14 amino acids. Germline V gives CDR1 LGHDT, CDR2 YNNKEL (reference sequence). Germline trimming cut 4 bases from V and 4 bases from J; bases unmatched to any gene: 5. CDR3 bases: TGTGCCAGCAGCCTAGGACAGGGTGGCTATGGCTACACCTTC. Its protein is CASSLGQGGYGYTF.

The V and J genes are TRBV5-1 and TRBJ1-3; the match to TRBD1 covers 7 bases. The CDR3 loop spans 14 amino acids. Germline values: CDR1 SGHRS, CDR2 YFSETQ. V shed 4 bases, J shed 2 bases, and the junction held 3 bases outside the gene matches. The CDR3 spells CASSPGGAGNTIYF. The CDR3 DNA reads TGCGCCAGCAGCCCAGGGGGTGCTGGAAACACCATATATTTT.

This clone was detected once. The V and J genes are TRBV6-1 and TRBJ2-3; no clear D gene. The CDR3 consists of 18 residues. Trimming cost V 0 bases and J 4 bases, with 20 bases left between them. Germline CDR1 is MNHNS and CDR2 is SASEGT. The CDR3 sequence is CASSEALSIDNQPDTQYF. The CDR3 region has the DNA TGTGCCAGCAGTGAAGCGTTGAGTATAGACAATCAGCCAGATACGCAGTATTTT.

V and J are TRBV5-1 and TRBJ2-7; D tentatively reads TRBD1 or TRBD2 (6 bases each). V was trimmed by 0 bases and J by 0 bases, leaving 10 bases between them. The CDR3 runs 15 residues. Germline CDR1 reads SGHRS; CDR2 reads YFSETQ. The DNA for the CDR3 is TGCGCCAGCAGCTTGGTGGGGGGCCTCTCCTACGAGCAGTACTTC. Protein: CASSLVGGLSYEQYF.

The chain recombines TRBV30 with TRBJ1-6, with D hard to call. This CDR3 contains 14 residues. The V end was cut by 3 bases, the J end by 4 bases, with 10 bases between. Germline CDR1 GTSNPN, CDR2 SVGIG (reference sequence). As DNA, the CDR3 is TGTGCCTGGAGGGGCGGACTTTATAATTCACCCCTCCACTTT. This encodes CAWRGGLYNSPLHF.

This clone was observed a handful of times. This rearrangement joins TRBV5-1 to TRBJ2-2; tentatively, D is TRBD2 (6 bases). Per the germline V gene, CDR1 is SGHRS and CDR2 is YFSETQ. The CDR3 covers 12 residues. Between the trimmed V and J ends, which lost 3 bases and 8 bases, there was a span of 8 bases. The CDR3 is CASSWRVGELFF. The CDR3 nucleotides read TGCGCCAGCAGCTGGAGGGTAGGGGAGCTGTTTTTT.

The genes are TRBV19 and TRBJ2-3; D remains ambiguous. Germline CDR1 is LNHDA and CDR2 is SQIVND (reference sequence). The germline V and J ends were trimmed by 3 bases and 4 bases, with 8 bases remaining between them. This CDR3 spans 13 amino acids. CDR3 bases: TGTGCCAGTAGTATCGGGCGAGCAGATACGCAGTATTTT. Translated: CASSIGRADTQYF.

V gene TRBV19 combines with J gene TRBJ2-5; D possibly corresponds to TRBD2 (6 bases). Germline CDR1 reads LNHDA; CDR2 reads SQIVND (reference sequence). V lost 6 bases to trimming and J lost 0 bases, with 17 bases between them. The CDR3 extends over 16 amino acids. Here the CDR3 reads CASSRIGGTDQETQYF. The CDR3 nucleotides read TGTGCCAGTAGCAGAATTGGGGGGACCGACCAAGAGACCCAGTACTTC.

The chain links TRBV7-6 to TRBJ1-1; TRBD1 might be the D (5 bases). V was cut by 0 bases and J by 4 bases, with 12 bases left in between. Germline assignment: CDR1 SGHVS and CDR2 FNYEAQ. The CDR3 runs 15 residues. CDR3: CASSLAGGARTEAFF. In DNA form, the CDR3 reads TGTGCCAGCAGCTTAGCGGGCGGGGCTCGCACTGAAGCTTTCTTT.

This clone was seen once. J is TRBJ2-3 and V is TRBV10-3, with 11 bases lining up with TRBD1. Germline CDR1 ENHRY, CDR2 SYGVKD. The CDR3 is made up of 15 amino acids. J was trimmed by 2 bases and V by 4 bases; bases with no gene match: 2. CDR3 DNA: TGTGCCATCAGTGGGGGACAGGGGGACACAGATACGCAGTATTTT. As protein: CAISGGQGDTDTQYF.

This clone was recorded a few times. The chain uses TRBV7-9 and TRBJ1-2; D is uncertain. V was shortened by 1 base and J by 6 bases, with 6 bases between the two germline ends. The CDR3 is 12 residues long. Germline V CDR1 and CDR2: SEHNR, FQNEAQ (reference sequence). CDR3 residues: CASSLEGHGYTF. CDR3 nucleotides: TGTGCCAGCAGCTTAGAGGGCCATGGCTACACCTTC.

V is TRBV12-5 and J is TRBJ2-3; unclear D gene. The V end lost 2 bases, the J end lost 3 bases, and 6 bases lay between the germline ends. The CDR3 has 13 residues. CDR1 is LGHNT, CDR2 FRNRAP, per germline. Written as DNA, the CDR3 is TGTGCTAGTGGTTTGACACAAACAGATACGCAGTATTTT. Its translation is CASGLTQTDTQYF.

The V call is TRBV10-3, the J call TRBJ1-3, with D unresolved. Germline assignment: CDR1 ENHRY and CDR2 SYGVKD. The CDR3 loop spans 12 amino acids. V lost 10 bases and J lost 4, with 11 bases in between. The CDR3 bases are TGTGCCACAAATAGCCCCGGAAACACCATATATTTT. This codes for CATNSPGNTIYF.

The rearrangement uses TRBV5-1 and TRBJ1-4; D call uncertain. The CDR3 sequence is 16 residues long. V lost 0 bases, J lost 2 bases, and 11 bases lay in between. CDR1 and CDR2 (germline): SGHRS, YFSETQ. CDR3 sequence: CASSLAEGSTNEKLFF. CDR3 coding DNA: TGCGCCAGCAGCTTGGCCGAGGGCAGTACTAATGAAAAACTGTTTTTT. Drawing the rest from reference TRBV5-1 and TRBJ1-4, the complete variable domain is KAGVTQTPRYLIKTRGQQVTLSCSPISGHRSVSWYQQTPGQGLQFLFEYFSETQRNKGNFPGRFSGRQFSNSRSEMNVSTLELGDSALYLCASSLAEGSTNEKLFFGSGTQLSVL.

In DNA form, the CDR3 reads TGTGCCAGCAGCTTACGGCAGGGCTATGGCTACACCTTC. Amino acid sequence: CASSLRQGYGYTF. V is TRBV11-2 and J is TRBJ1-2; possible D gene TRBD1, 5 bases. Trimming took off 2 bases at V and 4 bases at J, with 8 bases between the two ends. In germline, CDR1 is SGHAT, CDR2 FQNNGV. There are 13 residues in the CDR3.